What follows describes a single T cell receptor (beta chain). The record originates from a study of blood T cell repertoires in COVID-19. Study-level information: Sites across the United States, Italy and Spain contributed samples from acute and convalescent COVID-19. T cells, B-cell-depleted T cells, or PBMCs supplied cDNA or gDNA.

The repertoire was sequenced with immunoSEQ multiplex PCR; TCRdb's copy has only in-frame clones and lacks some. The sample lists 150,000 to 180,000 clones; 76% were seen once. CDR3 size: 16 residues. The chain joins TRBV21-1 to TRBJ1-2. TRBV21-1 is tagged as a pseudogene. The TCR originated in a woman of 80 years or more with acute or convalescent COVID-19. What was sequenced was peripheral blood. This CDR3 reads CASSKNSGGLFCGYTF. DNA for the CDR3: TGTGCCAGCAGCAAAAACTCTGGCGGCCTGTTTTGCGGCTACACCTTC.